This T cell receptor beta chain was documented in a study of cytomegalovirus exposure and HLA in healthy donors. Study-level results: Reports described diagnosis of cytomegalovirus status by the classifier as highly specific and sensitive. Upon later analysis, TCR association rates were observed to vary by HLA locus, being highest for DRB1 and lowest for HLA-C.

The V segment lost 4 bases and the J segment 6 bases; nucleotides outside the gene matches: 4. The CDR3 length is 14 residues. Looked up from germline, CDR1 is SGHRS and CDR2 is YFSETQ. With 60 Vbeta and 13 Jbeta primers, the PCR was carried out. The protocol was immunoSEQ multiplex PCR, while the TCRdb copy is restricted to in-frame clones and leaves out a portion. The table has roughly 100,000 clones, around 80% seen once; the top ten hold 5% to 6.5%. In regard to this clone: Its specificity is unknown.

The chain combines TRBV5-1 with TRBJ2-1; 10 nucleotides match TRBD2. The sequence came from a young man in good health and CMV-seronegative. Specimen: PBMCs. CDR3 sequence: CASSGLAASNEQFF. DNA of the CDR3: TGCGCCAGCAGCGGACTAGCGGCAAGCAATGAGCAGTTCTTC.